The 31 T cell receptor beta chains below were found in one sample sequenced in a study of shared clonotypes between healthy human individuals. The method was immunoSEQ multiplex PCR; TCRdb's version includes in-frame clones alone and lacks a portion of them. The data contain around 2,000,000 clones, about 94% of them singletons. CD8 cells regarded as naive lacked CD45RO, were positively chosen for CCR7, and omitted terminally differentiated effector memory CD45RA+ cells. The sequenced sample consisted of naive CD8+ T cells sorted from blood. The source is a man between 18 and 29 years old in good health.

The genes are TRBV4-1 and TRBJ2-2, with TRBD2 as a possible D gene (6 bases). The germline V gene has CDR1 MGHRA and CDR2 YSYEKL. The CDR3 totals 15 residues. Trimming took 0 bases from V and 6 from J, leaving 11 bases between them. Here the CDR3 reads CASSQEGGTPGELFF. The CDR3 DNA reads as TGCGCCAGCAGCCAAGAAGGCGGGACTCCCGGGGAGCTGTTTTTT.

The genes are TRBV5-6 and TRBJ1-5; 7 bases are shared with TRBD1. Trimming took 1 base from V and 6 from J; bases not matched to a gene: 7. The CDR3 is 15 amino acids. Germline assignment: CDR1 SGHDT and CDR2 YYEEEE. CDR3 sequence reads: CASSLRTGDGQPQHF. CDR3 bases: TGTGCCAGCAGCTTGAGAACAGGGGACGGTCAGCCCCAGCATTTT.

The chain joins TRBV6-6 to TRBJ1-1; a weak D match, TRBD1 (5 bases). This CDR3 is 14 amino acids long. The V and J ends lost 2 bases and 2 bases respectively, with 9 bases between them. Germline V CDR1 and CDR2: MNHNY, SVGAGI (reference sequence). The CDR3 protein is CASSYRDYNTEAFF. CDR3 coding DNA: TGTGCCAGCAGTTACAGGGACTACAACACTGAAGCTTTCTTT.

V is TRBV4-1 and J is TRBJ1-2; D call uncertain. Trimming cost V 0 bases and J 5 bases, with 13 bases left between them. There are 15 residues in the CDR3. The germline CDR1 and CDR2 sequences are MGHRA and YSYEKL. In DNA, the CDR3 is TGCGCCAGCAGCCAAGATCGATCCACGTTTTATGGCTACACCTTC. Protein product: CASSQDRSTFYGYTF.

This chain joins TRBV27 and TRBJ2-1; the D gene could be TRBD1 or TRBD2 (6 bases each). Trimming cost V 3 bases and J 8 bases, with 23 bases left between them. Germline assignment: CDR1 MNHEY and CDR2 SMNVEV (reference sequence). This CDR3 comprises 17 residues. The CDR3 here is CASSFGALGTGADEQFF. Written as DNA, the CDR3 is TGTGCCAGCAGTTTCGGTGCCCTAGGGACGGGGGCGGATGAGCAGTTCTTC.

The chain joins TRBV7-2 to TRBJ2-1; 8 bases align to TRBD2. Germline V gene data show CDR1 as SGHTA and CDR2 as FQGNSA. V lost 5 bases to trimming and J lost 8 bases; unmatched junction nucleotides: 8. The CDR3 runs to 14 residues. CDR3 loop: CASSMGLVRDEQFF. Here the CDR3 DNA reads TGTGCCAGCAGCATGGGACTAGTCAGGGATGAGCAGTTCTTC.

The chain uses TRBV6-1 and TRBJ1-2; D is uncertain. V lost 2 bases and J 6 bases, leaving 7 bases between the germline ends. This CDR3 contains 12 residues. From germline, CDR1 is MNHNS and CDR2 SASEGT. CDR3 in amino acids: CASSESRNGYTF. For the CDR3, the DNA is TGTGCCAGCAGTGAATCGCGTAATGGCTACACCTTC.

This rearrangement joins TRBV28 to TRBJ2-7, with D maybe TRBD1 (6 bases). The length of the CDR3 is 15 residues. CDR1 and CDR2 from the germline V gene are MDHEN and SYDVKM. The V end was cut by 4 bases, the J end by 0 bases, with 13 bases between. CDR3 residues: CASSSRQALSYEQYF. The DNA for the CDR3 is TGTGCCAGCAGTTCTAGACAGGCGCTCTCCTACGAGCAGTACTTC.

V and J are TRBV6-1 and TRBJ1-1, with D hard to call. CDR3 length: 13 residues. The V gene lost 6 bases and the J gene lost 5 bases, with 13 bases spanning the gap. The germline gives CDR1 MNHNS, CDR2 SASEGT. Here the CDR3 reads CASRGPEGTEAFF. CDR3 coding DNA: TGTGCCAGCAGGGGCCCCGAAGGGACTGAAGCTTTCTTT.

Worth noting for this clone: The sample has other DNA sequences that encode this CDR3 too. V gene TRBV29-1 combines with J gene TRBJ2-7; 11 bases line up with TRBD1. Losses at the gene ends were 6 bases for V and 1 base for J; bases not matched to a gene: 2. Germline CDR1 is SQVTM and CDR2 is ANQGSEA. CDR3 length: 13 amino acids. CDR3 sequence: CSVGTGGSYEQYF. CDR3 nucleotides: TGCAGCGTCGGGACAGGGGGTTCCTACGAGCAGTACTTC.

This chain uses TRBV27 with TRBJ1-1, with no clear D. Per germline, CDR1 MNHEY and CDR2 SMNVEV (reference sequence). The CDR3 sequence is 14 residues long. V lost 6 bases and J 0 bases, leaving 11 bases between the germline ends. Here the CDR3 reads CASRVGRVNTEAFF. In DNA form, the CDR3 reads TGTGCCAGCAGGGTAGGACGGGTGAACACTGAAGCTTTCTTT.

J is TRBJ2-3 and V is TRBV9; 8 bases align to TRBD2. The CDR3 contains 16 residues. Germline values: CDR1 SGDLS, CDR2 YYNGEE. The V and J ends lost 3 bases and 5 bases, in that order; junction bases with no gene match: 11. The CDR3 coding sequence is TGTGCCAGCAGCGCCCCCCCAGCGGGGGTCCAAGATACGCAGTATTTT. Amino acid sequence: CASSAPPAGVQDTQYF.

Points on this clone: Its ends do not fully match the called genes, so a read error is possible. This chain links TRBV27 with TRBJ2-7, with 8 bases lining up with TRBD1. The germline gives CDR1 MNHEY, CDR2 SMNVEV (reference sequence). The CDR3 has 15 residues. The CDR3: CASSLSQGAVGEQYF. The CDR3 DNA reads as TGTGCCAGCAGTCTATCGCAGGGGGCGGTCGGCGAGCAGTACTTC.

This clone was found once. J is TRBJ2-1 and V is TRBV29-1, with 10 bases aligning to TRBD2. Germline CDR1 SQVTM, CDR2 ANQGSEA. V shed 3 bases and J 6 bases; nucleotides not matched to a gene: 11. The CDR3 spans 16 residues. The CDR3 loop is CSVESSGGRVLNEQFF. The CDR3 region has the DNA TGCAGCGTTGAGAGTAGCGGGGGGCGGGTTCTCAATGAGCAGTTCTTC.

This chain uses TRBV9 with TRBJ2-1, with D unresolved. The V end was cut by 1 base, the J end by 5 bases, with 10 bases between. Germline V CDR1 and CDR2: SGDLS, YYNGEE. There are 14 residues in the CDR3. The DNA of the CDR3 is TGTGCCAGCAGCGTAAGAGGATGGGACAATGAGCAGTTCTTC. The encoded protein is CASSVRGWDNEQFF.

The chain carries TRBV19 and TRBJ1-1; the D is unclear. Germline assignment: CDR1 LNHDA and CDR2 SQIVND (reference sequence). The CDR3 spans 13 residues. V gave up 2 bases and J gave up 5 bases, with 9 bases separating them. CDR3 nucleotides: TGTGCCAGTAGTATATTTTCGGGGACTGAAGCTTTCTTT. Amino acids: CASSIFSGTEAFF.

This chain uses TRBV4-3 with TRBJ2-7, with 10 bases aligning to TRBD2. There are 14 residues in the CDR3. Germline loops: CDR1 LGHNA, CDR2 YSLEER. Germline trimming cut 4 bases from V and 5 bases from J; bases unmatched to any gene: 5. The CDR3 loop reads CASSPDLAGDEQYF. CDR3 bases: TGCGCCAGCAGCCCCGACCTAGCGGGAGACGAGCAGTACTTC.

The rearrangement links TRBV7-9 to TRBJ2-1; 10 nucleotides match TRBD2. The J segment lost 7 bases and the V segment lost 5 bases, leaving 17 bases of the junction unmatched. From germline, CDR1 is SEHNR and CDR2 FQNEAQ (reference sequence). This CDR3 is 18 amino acids long. This chain's CDR3 is CASSPGVAGGPVRNEQFF. The CDR3 region has the DNA TGTGCCAGCAGCCCCGGGGTAGCGGGAGGCCCTGTCCGTAATGAGCAGTTCTTC.

The genes are TRBV6-5 and TRBJ2-5, with 8 bases that match TRBD2. Germline V gene data show CDR1 as MNHEY and CDR2 as SVGAGI. The CDR3 spans 14 residues. Trimming removed 2 bases from V and 3 bases from J; junction bases left unmatched: 2. CDR3 residues: CASSYTSGEETQYF. In DNA, the CDR3 is TGTGCCAGCAGTTACACTAGCGGCGAAGAGACCCAGTACTTC.

Details on this clone: Other DNA sequences in this specimen translate into the identical CDR3. The rearrangement links TRBV13 to TRBJ2-7; D possibly corresponds to TRBD1 (6 bases). V was trimmed by 4 bases and J by 4 bases, leaving 11 bases between them. This CDR3 is built from 13 residues. CDR1 is PRHDT, CDR2 FYEKMQ, per germline (reference sequence). The CDR3 DNA reads as TGTGCCAGCAGCTCGAGGGGGTCGTACGAGCAGTACTTC. Protein: CASSSRGSYEQYF. The full variable domain, its missing parts supplied by reference TRBV13 and TRBJ2-7, is AAGVIQSPRHLIKEKRETATLKCYPIPRHDTVYWYQQGPGQDPQFLISFYEKMQSDKGSIPDRFSAQQFSDYHSELNMSSLELGDSALYFCASSSRGSYEQYFGPGTRLTVT.

The chain joins TRBV2 to TRBJ2-3; 9 bases map to TRBD1. The length of the CDR3 is 18 residues. V lost 6 bases and J lost 1; bases outside the gene matches: 14. Germline V CDR1 and CDR2: SNHLY, FYNNEI. The CDR3 DNA is TGTGCCAGCAGCCCAAGTTGGGACCGGGACAGGGGCACAGATACGCAGTATTTT. This codes for CASSPSWDRDRGTDTQYF.

V is TRBV25-1 and J is TRBJ2-5, with D perhaps matching TRBD2 (5 bases). Trimming removed 2 bases at V and 0 bases at J, with 7 bases between. CDR1 and CDR2 (germline): MGHDK, SYGVNS. The CDR3 is 14 amino acids. The CDR3 DNA reads TGTGCCAGCAGTGAAGGGCGGGACCAAGAGACCCAGTACTTC. It specifies CASSEGRDQETQYF. The full variable domain, with the rest looked up from reference TRBV25-1 and TRBJ2-5, is EADIYQTPRYLVIGTGKKITLECSQTMGHDKMYWYQQDPGMELHLIHYSYGVNSTEKGDLSSESTVSRIRTEHFPLTLESARPSHTSQYLCASSEGRDQETQYFGPGTRLLVL.

This chain links TRBV5-8 with TRBJ1-5, with 7 positions matching TRBD1. The V segment lost 5 bases and the J segment 11 bases; nucleotides outside the gene matches: 13. CDR3 length: 14 residues. CDR1 and CDR2 (germline): SGHTS, YDEGEE. CDR3 coding DNA: TGTGCCAGCAGTAGACAGGGAGGGAGATTATCCCAGCATTTT. It yields the protein CASSRQGGRLSQHF.

This CDR3 reads CASSLGSGSGYEQYF. CDR3 coding DNA: TGTGCCAGCAGTTTGGGCTCGGGTTCGGGATACGAGCAGTACTTC. The genes are TRBV27 and TRBJ2-7; possibly TRBD2 for D (5 bases). Trimming left V 3 bases short and J 4 bases short, with 16 bases between. CDR3 length: 15 residues. CDR1 and CDR2 (germline): MNHEY, SMNVEV (reference sequence).

Turning to this clone: The junction and the germline gene differ at one end; a read error may be behind it. J is TRBJ1-2 and V is TRBV2; 7 bases match TRBD1. Germline CDR1 and CDR2: SNHLY and FYNNEI. There are 14 residues in the CDR3. The CDR3 coding sequence is TGTGCCAGGACAGGGCTACCCGCTAATTATGGCTACACCTTC. Residues: CARTGLPANYGYTF.

V is TRBV7-9 and J is TRBJ2-2; D might be TRBD2 (5 bases). Trimming took 5 bases from V and 5 from J, leaving 12 bases between them. CDR1 is SEHNR, CDR2 FQNEAQ, per germline (reference sequence). CDR3 length: 14 residues. CDR3 nucleotides: TGTGCCAGCAGCCCGGAACAGCGGACCGGGGAGCTGTTTTTT. Translated, it gives CASSPEQRTGELFF.

The chain links TRBV11-3 to TRBJ2-2, with D possibly being TRBD1 (7 bases). The CDR3 has 16 amino acids. Deletions cut 6 bases from V and 3 bases from J, with 17 bases between. CDR1 SGHNT and CDR2 YENEEA come from the germline V gene. This chain's CDR3 is CASSDRQGGDTGELFF. The CDR3 DNA follows: TGTGCCAGCAGTGATAGACAGGGCGGGGACACCGGGGAGCTGTTTTTT.

The gene calls are TRBV5-1 and TRBJ2-6, with TRBD1 matching over 7 bases. Germline-derived CDR1 and CDR2 are SGHRS and YFSETQ. V lost 4 bases, J lost 0 bases, and 10 bases stayed unmatched. The CDR3 length is 18 residues. The CDR3 coding sequence is TGCGCCAGCAGCACAACCGGGACAGAGAGCTCTGGGGCCAACGTCCTGACTTTC. Protein: CASSTTGTESSGANVLTF.

In the case of this clone: Germline and junction disagree at one end, which may indicate a read error. This specimen includes other DNA sequences encoding the same CDR3. This CDR3 reads CASSPGTGGYEQYF. CDR3 DNA sequence: TGTGCTAGCAGCCCGGGGACAGGGGGCTACGAGCAGTACTTC. The chain recombines TRBV7-7 with TRBJ2-7; 11 nucleotides line up with TRBD1. The CDR3 contains 14 residues. CDR1 is SSHAT and CDR2 is FNYEAQ in the germline V gene (reference sequence).

V usage is TRBV28 and J usage is TRBJ1-5, with D unclear. Germline V gives CDR1 MDHEN, CDR2 SYDVKM. The CDR3 is made up of 16 amino acids. V gave up 2 bases and J gave up 5 bases, with 16 bases separating them. DNA of the CDR3: TGTGCCAGCAGTTTACGCCAGTTGAGTCGGGATCAGCCCCAGCATTTT. This gives the protein CASSLRQLSRDQPQHF.

This clone has just one count. The chain uses TRBV13 and TRBJ2-1; 9 bases are shared with TRBD2. Germline-derived CDR1 and CDR2 are PRHDT and FYEKMQ (reference sequence). The CDR3 length is 15 residues. V lost 2 bases and J lost 4; bases outside the gene matches: 3. CDR3 DNA sequence: TGTGCCAGCAGCTTAACTACTAGCGGGTACAATGAGCAGTTCTTC. Translating it yields CASSLTTSGYNEQFF.